This T cell receptor (beta chain) was profiled in a study of T cells in Graves' hyperthyroidism and ophthalmopathy. As for the study in general: Peripheral blood was acquired at first diagnosis, ahead of any therapy whatsoever.

TCR beta CDR3 sequences were amplified from RNA transcripts. In the first-round RT-PCR of the TCR CDR3, the HTBI primer set was used. TCRdb reprocessed the multiplex PCR reads via MiXCR and lists one record per CDR3 protein. The sample holds some 550,000 distinct CDR3 sequences; approximately 16% are singletons and the top ten take around 3.3%. Germline assignment: CDR1 MNHEY and CDR2 SMNVEV (reference sequence). CDR3 length equals 15 residues. Losses at the gene ends were 7 bases for V and 8 bases for J; bases not matched to a gene: 14. The receptor's source is a woman aged 40-49 years with Graves' ophthalmopathy. Sequencing was performed on blood. This sequence joins TRBV27 and TRBJ2-1, with 7 bases identical to TRBD1. Here the CDR3 reads CASMTGIVGSHEQFF. CDR3 sequence (DNA): TGTGCCAGCATGACAGGGATCGTCGGTTCCCATGAGCAGTTCTTC.